This T cell receptor beta chain came from a study of a mutant IDH1 vaccine in newly diagnosed glioma. Overall study context: Radiotherapy alone preceded vaccination by 4-6 weeks; alternatively, vaccination started with temozolomide cycles. Every participant had undergone radiotherapy, temozolomide, or both before, and most underwent both. The treated population exhibited a male proportion of about 62%, a female proportion of about 38%, and a mean age of approximately 42 years.

The time point denotes: week 5, during vaccination. With topical imiquimod, each dose of the vaccine consisted of 300 ug of mutant IDH1 20-mer peptide. Assay: immunoSEQ multiplex PCR; the TCRdb copy retains only in-frame clones and omits some. The sample records around 49,000 clones, more than 70% being singletons. Worth noting for this clone: Its antigen is as yet unknown.

J was trimmed by 5 bases and V by 8 bases; bases with no gene match: 11. Germline lookup yields CDR1 MNHEY and CDR2 SVGAGI. The CDR3 extends over 15 amino acids. The chain combines TRBV6-5 with TRBJ2-7, with 11 bases aligning to TRBD1. The sequence came from a man aged 50-59 years with glioma. Sequenced material: PBMCs, taken from a glioma patient whose treatment included an IDH1 peptide vaccine. CDR3 sequence (DNA): TGTGCCAGCTCCCTCACCGGGACAGGGGGTCACGAGCAGTACTTC. Amino acids: CASSLTGTGGHEQYF.